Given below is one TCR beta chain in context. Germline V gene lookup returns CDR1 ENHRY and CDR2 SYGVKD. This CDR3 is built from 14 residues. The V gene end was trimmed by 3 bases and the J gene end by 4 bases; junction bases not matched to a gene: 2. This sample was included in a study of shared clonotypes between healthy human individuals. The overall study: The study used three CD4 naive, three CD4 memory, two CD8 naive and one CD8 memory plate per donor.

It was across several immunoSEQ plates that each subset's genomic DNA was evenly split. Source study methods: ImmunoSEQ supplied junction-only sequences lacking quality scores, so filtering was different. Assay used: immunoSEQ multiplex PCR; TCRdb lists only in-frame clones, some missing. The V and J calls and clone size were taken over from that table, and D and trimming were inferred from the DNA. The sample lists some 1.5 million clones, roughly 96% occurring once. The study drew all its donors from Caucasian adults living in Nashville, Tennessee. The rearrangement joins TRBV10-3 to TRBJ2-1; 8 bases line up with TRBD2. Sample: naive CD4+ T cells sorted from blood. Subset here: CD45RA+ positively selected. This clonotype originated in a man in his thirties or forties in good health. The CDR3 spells CAISDKRGYNEQFF. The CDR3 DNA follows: TGTGCCATCAGTGACAAGCGGGGGTACAATGAGCAGTTCTTC.